This T cell receptor (beta chain) was sequenced during a study of T cells in Graves' hyperthyroidism and ophthalmopathy. This clonotype has a count of ten or more. What was amplified from RNA transcripts were TCR beta CDR3 regions. In the first-round RT-PCR of the TCR CDR3, the HTBI primer set was used. TCRdb called the multiplex PCR reads again in MiXCR, with one record for every CDR3 protein. The data show over 350,000 distinct CDR3 sequences, with over 12% seen just once and 25% to 30% held by the top ten. The TCR sequence derives from a man between 45 and 60 years old with Graves' ophthalmopathy. The material sequenced was blood.

The CDR3 coding sequence is TGTGCCAGCAGCTTAAACGGGATCAATGAGCAGTTCTTC. Its protein product is CASSLNGINEQFF. This chain connects TRBV11-2 to TRBJ2-1, with D perhaps TRBD2 (5 bases). The CDR3 has 13 amino acids. The germline gives CDR1 SGHAT, CDR2 FQNNGV. Trimming shortened V by 2 bases and J by 6 bases, and 8 bases separated the two germline ends.